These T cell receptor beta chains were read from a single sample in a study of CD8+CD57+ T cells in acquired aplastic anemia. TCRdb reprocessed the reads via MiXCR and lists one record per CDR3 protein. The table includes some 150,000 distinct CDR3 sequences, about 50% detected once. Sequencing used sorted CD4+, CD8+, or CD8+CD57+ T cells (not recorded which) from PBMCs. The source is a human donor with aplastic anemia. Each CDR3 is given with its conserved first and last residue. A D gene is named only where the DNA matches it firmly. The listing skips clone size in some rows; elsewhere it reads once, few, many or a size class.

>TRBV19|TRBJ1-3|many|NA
CASSIGGLGGNTIYF
TGTGCCAGTAGTATCGGAGGGTTAGGTGGAAACACCATATATTTT
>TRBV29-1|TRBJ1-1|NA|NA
CSVTFSVGANTEAFF
TGCAGCGTTACATTCTCGGTGGGGGCGAACACTGAAGCTTTCTTT
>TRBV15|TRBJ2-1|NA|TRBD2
CASLAAGGPWNEQFF
TGTGCCTCCCTAGCGGCGGGAGGGCCTTGGAATGAGCAGTTCTTC
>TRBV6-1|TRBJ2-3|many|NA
CASSGFRWTDTQYF
TGTGCCAGCAGTGGCTTCCGGTGGACAGATACGCAGTATTTT
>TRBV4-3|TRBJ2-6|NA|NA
CASSQGTGRSGANVLTF
TGCGCCAGCAGCCAAGGTACAGGGCGCTCTGGGGCCAACGTCCTGACTTTC
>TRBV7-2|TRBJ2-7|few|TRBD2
CASSELAGGIYEQYF
TGTGCCAGCAGCGAACTAGCGGGAGGGATCTACGAGCAGTACTTC
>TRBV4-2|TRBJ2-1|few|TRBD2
CASSPGLAESSYNEQFF
TGTGCCAGCAGTCCTGGACTAGCGGAGAGCTCCTACAATGAGCAGTTCTTC
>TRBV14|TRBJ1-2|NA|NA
CASSQDRTANYGYTF
TGTGCCAGCAGCCAAGATCGAACAGCTAACTATGGCTACACCTTC
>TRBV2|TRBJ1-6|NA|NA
CASSYLRVNSPLHF
TGTGCCAGCAGTTACCTGAGGGTTAACTCACCCCTCCACTTT
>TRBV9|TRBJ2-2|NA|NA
CASSVGGSTGELFF
TGTGCCAGCAGCGTAGGAGGGAGCACCGGGGAGCTGTTTTTT
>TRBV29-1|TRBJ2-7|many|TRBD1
CSATDRVGEQYF
TGCAGCGCGACCGACAGGGTGGGGGAGCAGTACTTC
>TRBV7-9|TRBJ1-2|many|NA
CASSLSGEANYGYTF
TGTGCCAGCAGCTTATCGGGGGAGGCTAACTATGGCTACACCTTC
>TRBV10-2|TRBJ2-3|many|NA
CASSAGPTDTQYF
TGCGCCAGCAGTGCGGGCCCCACAGATACGCAGTATTTT
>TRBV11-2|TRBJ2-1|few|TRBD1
CASSGGQGIRGEQFF
TGTGCCAGCAGCGGCGGACAGGGGATAAGGGGTGAGCAGTTCTTC
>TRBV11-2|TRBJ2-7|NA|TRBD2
CASSRGSSGSSSYEQYF
TGTGCCAGCAGCCGCGGGTCTAGCGGGTCCAGCTCCTACGAGCAGTACTTC
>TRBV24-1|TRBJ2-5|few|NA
CATSGGSEGTQYF
TGTGCCACCAGTGGAGGTAGCGAAGGGACCCAGTACTTC
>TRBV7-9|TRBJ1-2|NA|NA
CASSNSYGYTF
TGTGCCAGCAGCAACTCGTATGGCTACACCTTC
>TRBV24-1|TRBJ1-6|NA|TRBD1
CATADRGTSSYNSPLHF
TGTGCCACCGCTGACAGGGGGACGAGCTCCTATAATTCACCCCTCCACTTT
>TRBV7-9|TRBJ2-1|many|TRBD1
CASSTTTGGPRNEQFF
TGTGCCAGCAGCACGACGACAGGGGGTCCCCGCAATGAGCAGTTCTTC
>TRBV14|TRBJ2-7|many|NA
CASSHSKASYHEQYF
TGTGCCAGCAGCCACTCAAAAGCCTCTTACCACGAGCAGTACTTC
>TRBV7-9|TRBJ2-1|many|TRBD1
CASSKRTGGNNEQFF
TGTGCCAGCAGCAAACGGACAGGGGGTAACAATGAGCAGTTCTTC
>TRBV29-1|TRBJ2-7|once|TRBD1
CSVVPGQGVWEQYF
TGCAGCGTAGTTCCGGGACAGGGGGTTTGGGAGCAGTACTTC
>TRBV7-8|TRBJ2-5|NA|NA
CASRPSGTQYF
TGTGCCAGCAGGCCTTCCGGGACGCAGTACTTC
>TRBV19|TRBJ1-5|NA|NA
CAIPPRHSNQPQHF
TGTGCCATTCCTCCCCGACATAGCAATCAGCCCCAGCATTTT
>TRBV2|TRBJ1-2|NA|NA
CASKDNYGYTF
TGTGCCAGCAAGGATAACTATGGCTACACCTTC
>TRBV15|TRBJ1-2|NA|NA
CATRPGVGRGGYTF
TGTGCCACCAGACCAGGAGTAGGGAGAGGAGGCTACACCTTC
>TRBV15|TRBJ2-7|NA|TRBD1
CATSREIAGGAGYEQYF
TGTGCCACCAGCAGAGAAATAGCAGGGGGCGCTGGTTACGAGCAGTACTTC
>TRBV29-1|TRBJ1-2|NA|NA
CSSDYGYTF
TGCAGCTCGGACTATGGCTACACCTTC
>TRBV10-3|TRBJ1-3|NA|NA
CAISELRGLSGNTIYF
TGTGCCATCAGTGAGCTCAGGGGCCTATCTGGAAACACCATATATTTT
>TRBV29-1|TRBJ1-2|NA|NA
CSVDRGRAGYTF
TGCAGCGTTGATCGGGGGCGGGCAGGCTACACCTTC
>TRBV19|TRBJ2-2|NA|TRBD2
CAIRERGNTGELFF
TGTGCCATAAGGGAGCGGGGGAACACCGGGGAGCTGTTTTTT
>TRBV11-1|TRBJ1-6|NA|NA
CASSLAGTQVNSPLHF
TGTGCCAGCAGCTTAGCGGGGACTCAAGTGAATTCACCTCTCCACTTT
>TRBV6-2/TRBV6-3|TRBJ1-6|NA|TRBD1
CASSYGQERSPLHF
TGTGCCAGCAGTTACGGACAGGAGCGATCACCCCTCCACTTT
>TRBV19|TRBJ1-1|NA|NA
CASTTPWRNTEAFF
TGTGCCAGTACCACCCCTTGGAGGAACACTGAAGCTTTCTTC
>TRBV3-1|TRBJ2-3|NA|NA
CASSSLGDTQYF
TGTGCCAGCAGCTCCCTCGGAGATACGCAGTATTTT
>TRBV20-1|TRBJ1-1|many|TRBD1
CSAKEPGGLNTEAFF
TGCAGTGCTAAGGAGCCAGGGGGCCTAAACACTGAAGCTTTCTTT
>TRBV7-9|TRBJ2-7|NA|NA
CASSLYEQYF
TGTGCCAGCAGTTTGTACGAGCAGTACTTC
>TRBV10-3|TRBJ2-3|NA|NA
CAISGLVGTDTQYF
TGTGCCATCAGTGGACTAGTTGGTACAGATACGCAGTATTTT
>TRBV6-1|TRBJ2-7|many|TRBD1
CATIQGAEQYF
TGTGCCACCATACAGGGGGCCGAGCAGTACTTC
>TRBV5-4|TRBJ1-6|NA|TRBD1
CASSLTGGRSPLHF
TGTGCCAGCAGCTTGACAGGGGGCCGGTCACCCCTCCACTTT
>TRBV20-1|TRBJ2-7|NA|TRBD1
CSATDRGGDEQYF
TGCAGTGCCACGGACAGGGGTGGGGACGAGCAGTACTTC
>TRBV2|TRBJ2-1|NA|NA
CASSEVATLQFF
TGTGCCAGCAGTGAAGTTGCGACGTTACAGTTCTTC
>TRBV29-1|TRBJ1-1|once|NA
CSGTDRNTEAFF
TGCAGCGGGACGGACAGAAACACTGAAGCTTTCTTT
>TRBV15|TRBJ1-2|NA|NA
CATSRVGVAGYTF
TGTGCCACCAGCAGAGTTGGGGTGGCTGGCTACACCTTC
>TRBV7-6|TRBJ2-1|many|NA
CASSPLPGAGNEQFF
TGTGCCAGCAGCCCCCTCCCGGGGGCAGGGAATGAGCAGTTCTTC
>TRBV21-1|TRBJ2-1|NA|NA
CASSTGTSGGPSYNEQFF
TGTGCCAGCAGCACAGGGACTAGCGGGGGCCCCTCCTACAATGAGCAGTTCTTC
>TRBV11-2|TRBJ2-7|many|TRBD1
CASSADRGRTYEQYF
TGTGCCAGCAGCGCCGACAGGGGGCGGACCTACGAGCAGTACTTC
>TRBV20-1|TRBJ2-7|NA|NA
CSARDQEGNTYEQYF
TGCAGTGCTAGAGATCAGGAAGGGAACACCTACGAGCAGTACTTC
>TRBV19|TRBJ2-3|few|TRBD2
CASKFAGGQRDTQYF
TGTGCCAGTAAGTTTGCGGGGGGGCAGAGAGATACGCAGTATTTT
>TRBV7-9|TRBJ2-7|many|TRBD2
CASSPRRGGLTYEQYF
TGTGCCAGCAGCCCCAGGCGGGGGGGACTAACCTACGAGCAGTACTTC
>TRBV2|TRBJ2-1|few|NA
CARVEVQSSYNEQFF
TGTGCCAGGGTGGAGGTCCAGTCCTCCTACAATGAGCAGTTCTTC
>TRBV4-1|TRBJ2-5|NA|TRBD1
CASSQGQGVRETQYF
TGCGCCAGCAGCCAAGGACAGGGGGTTCGAGAGACCCAGTACTTC
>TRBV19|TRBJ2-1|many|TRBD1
CASKETGYNEQFF
TGTGCCAGTAAAGAGACAGGGTACAACGAGCAGTTCTTC
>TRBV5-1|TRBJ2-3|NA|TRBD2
CASSPLSGGITDTQYF
TGCGCCAGCAGCCCCCTTAGCGGGGGGATCACAGATACGCAGTATTTT